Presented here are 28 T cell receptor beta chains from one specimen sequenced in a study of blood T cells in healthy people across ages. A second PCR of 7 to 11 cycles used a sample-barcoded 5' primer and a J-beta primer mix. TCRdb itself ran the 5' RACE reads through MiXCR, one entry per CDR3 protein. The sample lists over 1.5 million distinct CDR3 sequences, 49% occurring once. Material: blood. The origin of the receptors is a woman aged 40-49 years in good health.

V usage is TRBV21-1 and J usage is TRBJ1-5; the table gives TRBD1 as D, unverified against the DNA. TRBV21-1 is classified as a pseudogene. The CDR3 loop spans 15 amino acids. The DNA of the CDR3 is TGTGCCAGCATGTCCGAGGGCTATAGCAATCAGCCCCAGCATTTT. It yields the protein CASMSEGYSNQPQHF.

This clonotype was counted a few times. CDR3 coding DNA: TGTGCCAGCACAGGGCTCGGTGAAAAACTGTTTTTT. The encoded protein is CASTGLGEKLFF. The chain recombines TRBV6-1 with TRBJ1-4, with a tentative D call TRBD1 (5 bases). V lost 7 bases, J lost 7 bases, and 10 bases lay in between. The CDR3 length is 12 residues. The germline V gene has CDR1 MNHNS and CDR2 SASEGT.

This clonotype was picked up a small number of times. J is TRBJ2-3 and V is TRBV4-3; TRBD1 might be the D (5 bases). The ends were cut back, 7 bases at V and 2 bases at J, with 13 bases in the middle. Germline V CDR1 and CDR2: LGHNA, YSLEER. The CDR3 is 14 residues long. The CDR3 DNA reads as TGCGCCAGCACCACAGACAGTGCCACAGATACGCAGTATTTT. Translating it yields CASTTDSATDTQYF.

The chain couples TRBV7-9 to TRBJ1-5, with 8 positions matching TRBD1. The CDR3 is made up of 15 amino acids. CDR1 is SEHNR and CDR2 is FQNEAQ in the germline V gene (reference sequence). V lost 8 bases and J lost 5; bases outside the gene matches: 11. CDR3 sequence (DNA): TGTGCCAGCGGCTCGGACAGGGATTCGGATCAGCCCCAGCATTTT. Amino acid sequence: CASGSDRDSDQPQHF. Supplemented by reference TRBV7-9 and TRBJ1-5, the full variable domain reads DTGVSQNPRHKITKRGQNVTFRCDPISEHNRLYWYRQTLGQGPEFLTYFQNEAQLEKSRLLSDRFSAERPKGSFSTLEIQRTEQGDSAMYLCASGSDRDSDQPQHFGDGTRLSIL.

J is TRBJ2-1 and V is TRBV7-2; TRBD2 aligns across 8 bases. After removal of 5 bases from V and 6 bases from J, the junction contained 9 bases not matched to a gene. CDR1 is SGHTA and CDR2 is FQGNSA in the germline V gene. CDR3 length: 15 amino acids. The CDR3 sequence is CASSDMGLGSNEQFF. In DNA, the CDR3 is TGTGCCAGCAGCGATATGGGACTAGGTTCCAATGAGCAGTTCTTC.

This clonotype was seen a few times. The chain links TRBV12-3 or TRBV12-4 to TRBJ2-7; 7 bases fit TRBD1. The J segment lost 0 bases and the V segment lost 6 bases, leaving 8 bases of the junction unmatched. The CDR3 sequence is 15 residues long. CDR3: CASRPRGSSSYEQYF. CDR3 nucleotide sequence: TGTGCCAGCAGGCCCAGGGGGTCGAGCTCCTACGAGCAGTACTTC.

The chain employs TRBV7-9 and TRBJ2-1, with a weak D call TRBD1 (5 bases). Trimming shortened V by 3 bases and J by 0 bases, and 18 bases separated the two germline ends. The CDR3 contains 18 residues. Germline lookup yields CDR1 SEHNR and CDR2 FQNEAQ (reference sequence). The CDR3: CASSFPLGDPGSYNEQFF. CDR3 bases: TGTGCCAGCAGCTTCCCTTTAGGGGATCCAGGCTCCTACAATGAGCAGTTCTTC. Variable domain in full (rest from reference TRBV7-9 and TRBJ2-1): DTGVSQNPRHKITKRGQNVTFRCDPISEHNRLYWYRQTLGQGPEFLTYFQNEAQLEKSRLLSDRFSAERPKGSFSTLEIQRTEQGDSAMYLCASSFPLGDPGSYNEQFFGPGTRLTVL.

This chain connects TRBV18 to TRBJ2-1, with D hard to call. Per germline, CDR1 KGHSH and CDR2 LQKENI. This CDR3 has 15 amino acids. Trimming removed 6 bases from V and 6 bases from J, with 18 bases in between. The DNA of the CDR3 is TGTGCCAGCTCTCCGCCGAACTCTATCGGCAATGAGCAGTTCTTC. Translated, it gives CASSPPNSIGNEQFF.

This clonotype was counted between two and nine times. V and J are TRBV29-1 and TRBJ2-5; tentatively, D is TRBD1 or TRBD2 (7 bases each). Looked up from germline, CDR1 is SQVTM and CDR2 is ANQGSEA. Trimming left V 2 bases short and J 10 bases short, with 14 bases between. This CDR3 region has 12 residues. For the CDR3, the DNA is TGCAGCGTTGAACCGCAGGGGGGGCTCCAGTACTTC. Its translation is CSVEPQGGLQYF. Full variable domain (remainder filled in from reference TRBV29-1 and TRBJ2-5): SAVISQKPSRDICQRGTSLTIQCQVDSQVTMMFWYRQQPGQSLTLIATANQGSEATYESGFVIDKFPISRPNLTFSTLTVSNMSPEDSSIYLCSVEPQGGLQYFGPGTRLLVL.

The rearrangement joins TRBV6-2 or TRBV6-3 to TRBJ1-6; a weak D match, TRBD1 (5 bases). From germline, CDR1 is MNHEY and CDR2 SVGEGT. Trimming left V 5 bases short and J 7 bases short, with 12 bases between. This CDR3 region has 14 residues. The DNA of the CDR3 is TGTGCCAGCAGTCCGACCGGGACCAATTCACCCCTCCACTTT. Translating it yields CASSPTGTNSPLHF.

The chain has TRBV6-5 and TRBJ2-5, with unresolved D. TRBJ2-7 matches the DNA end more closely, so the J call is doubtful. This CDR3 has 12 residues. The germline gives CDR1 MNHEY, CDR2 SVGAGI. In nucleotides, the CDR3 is TGTGCCAGCAGCCTCGGTTGGCACGAGCAGTACTTC. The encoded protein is CASSLGWHEQYF.

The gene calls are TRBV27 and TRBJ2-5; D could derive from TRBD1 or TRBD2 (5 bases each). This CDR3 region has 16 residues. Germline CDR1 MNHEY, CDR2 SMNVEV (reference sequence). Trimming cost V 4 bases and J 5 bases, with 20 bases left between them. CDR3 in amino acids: CASSSTPPGPRETQYF. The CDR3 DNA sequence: TGTGCCAGCAGTTCAACCCCTCCGGGGCCCAGGGAGACCCAGTACTTC.

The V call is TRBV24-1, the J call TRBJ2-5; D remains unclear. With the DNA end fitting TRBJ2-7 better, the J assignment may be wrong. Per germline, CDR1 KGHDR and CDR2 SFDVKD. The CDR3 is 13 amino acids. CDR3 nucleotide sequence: TGTGCCACCAGTACCTCCCCCTTCTACGAGCAGTACTTC. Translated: CATSTSPFYEQYF.

The CDR3 region is CATYSGKRGETQYF. The CDR3 bases are TGTGCTACATATTCCGGGAAAAGAGGAGAGACCCAGTACTTC. This chain uses TRBV28 with TRBJ2-5; maybe TRBD2 (5 bases). Germline V lookup: CDR1 MDHEN, CDR2 SYDVKM. The CDR3 is 14 residues long.

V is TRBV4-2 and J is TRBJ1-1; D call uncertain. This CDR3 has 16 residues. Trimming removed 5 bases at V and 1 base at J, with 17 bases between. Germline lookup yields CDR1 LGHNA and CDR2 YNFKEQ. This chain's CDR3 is CASSEGVVSWNTEAFF. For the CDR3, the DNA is TGTGCCAGCAGCGAAGGCGTCGTGAGTTGGAACACTGAAGCTTTCTTT.

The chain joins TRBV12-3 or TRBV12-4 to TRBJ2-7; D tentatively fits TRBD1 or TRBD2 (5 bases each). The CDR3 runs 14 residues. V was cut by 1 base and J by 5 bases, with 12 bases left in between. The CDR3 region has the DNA TGTGCCAGCAGTTTAGGAGGGGAATCCGACGAGCAGTACTTC. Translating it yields CASSLGGESDEQYF.

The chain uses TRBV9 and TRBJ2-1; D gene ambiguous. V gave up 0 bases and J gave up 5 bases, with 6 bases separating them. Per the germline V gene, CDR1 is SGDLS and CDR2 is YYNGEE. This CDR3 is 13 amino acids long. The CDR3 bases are TGTGCCAGCAGCGTAGTACTCAACAATGAGCAGTTCTTC. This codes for CASSVVLNNEQFF.

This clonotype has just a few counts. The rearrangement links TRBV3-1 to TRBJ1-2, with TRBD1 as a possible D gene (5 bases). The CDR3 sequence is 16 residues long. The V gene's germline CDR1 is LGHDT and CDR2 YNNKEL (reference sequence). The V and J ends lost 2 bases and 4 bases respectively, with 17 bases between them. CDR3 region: CASSQLNPGPGYGYTF. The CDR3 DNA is TGTGCCAGCAGCCAACTTAATCCGGGACCGGGCTATGGCTACACCTTC.

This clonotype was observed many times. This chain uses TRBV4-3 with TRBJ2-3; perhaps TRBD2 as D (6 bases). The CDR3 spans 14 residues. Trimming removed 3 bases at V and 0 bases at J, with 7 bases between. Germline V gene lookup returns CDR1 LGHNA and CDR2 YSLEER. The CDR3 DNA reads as TGCGCCAGCAGCCAGCGGGACAGCACAGATACGCAGTATTTT. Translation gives CASSQRDSTDTQYF.

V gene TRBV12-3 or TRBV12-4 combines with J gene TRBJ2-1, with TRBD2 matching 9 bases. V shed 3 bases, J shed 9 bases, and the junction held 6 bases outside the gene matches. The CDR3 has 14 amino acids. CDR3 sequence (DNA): TGTGCCAGCAGTTTGGGGTCTAGCGGGACTGAGCAGTTCTTC. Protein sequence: CASSLGSSGTEQFF.

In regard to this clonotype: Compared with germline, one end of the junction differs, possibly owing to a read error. CDR3 amino acids: CTSSPGTSRQQYF. CDR3 bases: TGTACCAGCAGCCCGGGGACTAGTCGGCAGCAGTACTTC. This chain connects TRBV5-6 to TRBJ2-5; 8 bases fit TRBD2. CDR1 and CDR2 (germline): SGHDT, YYEEEE. CDR3 length equals 13 residues.

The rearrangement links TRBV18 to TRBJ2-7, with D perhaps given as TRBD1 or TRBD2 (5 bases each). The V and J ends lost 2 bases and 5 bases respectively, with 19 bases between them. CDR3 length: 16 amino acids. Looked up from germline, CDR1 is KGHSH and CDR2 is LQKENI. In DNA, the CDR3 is TGTGCCAGCTCACCAATCGTTATCCGGGGCGGCGACGAGCAGTACTTC. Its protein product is CASSPIVIRGGDEQYF.

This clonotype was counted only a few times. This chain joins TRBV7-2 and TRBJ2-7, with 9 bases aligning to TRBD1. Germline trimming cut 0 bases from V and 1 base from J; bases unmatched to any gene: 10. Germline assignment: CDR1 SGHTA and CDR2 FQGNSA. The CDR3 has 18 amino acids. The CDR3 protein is CASSLARLWGQGSYEQYF. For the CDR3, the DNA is TGTGCCAGCAGCTTAGCGCGTTTATGGGGACAGGGTTCCTACGAGCAGTACTTC.

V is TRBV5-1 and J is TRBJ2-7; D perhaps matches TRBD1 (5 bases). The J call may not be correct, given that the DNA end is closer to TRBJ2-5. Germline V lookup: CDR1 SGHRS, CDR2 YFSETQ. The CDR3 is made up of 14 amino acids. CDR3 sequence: CASSSGPQGETQYF. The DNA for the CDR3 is TGCGCCAGCAGCTCCGGTCCCCAGGGAGAGACCCAGTACTTC.

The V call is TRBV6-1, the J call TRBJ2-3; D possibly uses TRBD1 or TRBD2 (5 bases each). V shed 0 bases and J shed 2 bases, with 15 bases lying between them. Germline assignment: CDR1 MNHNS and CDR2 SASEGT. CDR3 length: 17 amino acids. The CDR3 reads CASSEAGRAQLTDTQYF. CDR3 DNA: TGTGCCAGCAGTGAAGCGGGGCGGGCCCAACTCACAGATACGCAGTATTTT.

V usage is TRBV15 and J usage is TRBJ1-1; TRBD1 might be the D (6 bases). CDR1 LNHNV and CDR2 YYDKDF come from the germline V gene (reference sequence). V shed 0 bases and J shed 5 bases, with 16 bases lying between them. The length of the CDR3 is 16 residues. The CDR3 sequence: CATSRDLPGAGTEAFF. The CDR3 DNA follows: TGTGCCACCAGCAGAGATCTCCCAGGGGCGGGGACTGAAGCTTTCTTT.

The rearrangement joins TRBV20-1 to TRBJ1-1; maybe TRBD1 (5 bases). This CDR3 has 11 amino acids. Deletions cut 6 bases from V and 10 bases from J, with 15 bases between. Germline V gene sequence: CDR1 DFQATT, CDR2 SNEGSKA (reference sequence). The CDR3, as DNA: TGCAGTGCCACTTGGGGGGGAGGAGCTTTCTTT. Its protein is CSATWGGGAFF.

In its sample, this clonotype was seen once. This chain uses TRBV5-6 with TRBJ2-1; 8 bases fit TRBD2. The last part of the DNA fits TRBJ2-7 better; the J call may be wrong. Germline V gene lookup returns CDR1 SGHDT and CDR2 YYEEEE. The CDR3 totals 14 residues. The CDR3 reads CASITGGVHNEQYF. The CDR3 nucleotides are TGTGCCAGCATTACCGGGGGGGTCCACAATGAGCAGTACTTC.